This TCR beta chain stems from a study of post-analysis software for immune sequencing data. The overall study: Relapsing-remitting, secondary progressive and progressive-relapsing forms of multiple sclerosis all featured among disease courses. Findings and limits, study-wide: Multiple sclerosis patients had significantly lower normalized Chao1 diversity than controls. A handful of TRBV segments were significantly more frequent in patients than in controls. TRBV5-6, TRBV5-1 and TRBV20-1 were among these segments.

Unique molecular identifiers had been added to the TCR beta cDNA libraries. The yield from approximately 1 to 10 million T cells was roughly 500,000 cDNA molecules in total. TCRdb used MiXCR to reprocess the PCR reads, holding one entry per CDR3 protein. The table shows about 810,000 distinct CDR3 sequences, with approximately 57% occurring only once. With respect to this clonotype: What it binds is unknown.

Germline CDR1 SGHNT, CDR2 YENEEA. V lost 6 bases, J lost 1 base, and 12 bases lay in between. The CDR3 is 14 residues long. Sequences were obtained from blood. The rearrangement joins TRBV11-3 to TRBJ1-2; no firm D call. This clonotype was sampled from a girl between 10 and 17 years old with multiple sclerosis. CDR3 in amino acids: CASSYRIYNYGYTF. Written as DNA, the CDR3 is TGTGCCAGCAGTTACCGGATCTATAACTATGGCTACACCTTC. Complete variable domain (other parts from reference TRBV11-3 and TRBJ1-2): EAGVVQSPRYKIIEKKQPVAFWCNPISGHNTLYWYLQNLGQGPELLIRYENEEAVDDSQLPKDRFSAERLKGVDSTLKIQPAELGDSAVYLCASSYRIYNYGYTFGSGTRLTVV.